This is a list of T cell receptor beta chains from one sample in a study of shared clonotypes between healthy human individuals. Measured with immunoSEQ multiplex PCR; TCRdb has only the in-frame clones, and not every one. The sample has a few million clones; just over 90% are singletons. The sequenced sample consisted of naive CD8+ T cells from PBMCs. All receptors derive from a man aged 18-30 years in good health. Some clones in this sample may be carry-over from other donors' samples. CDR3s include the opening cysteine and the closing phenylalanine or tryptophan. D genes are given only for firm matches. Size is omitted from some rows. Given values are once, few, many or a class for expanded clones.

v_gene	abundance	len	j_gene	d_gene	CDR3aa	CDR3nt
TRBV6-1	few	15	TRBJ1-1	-	CASTPRALLNTEAFF	TGTGCCAGCACCCCTAGGGCATTACTGAACACTGAAGCTTTCTTT
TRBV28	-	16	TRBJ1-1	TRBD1	CASRPGTEFMNTEAFF	TGTGCCAGCAGACCCGGGACAGAATTCATGAACACTGAAGCTTTCTTT
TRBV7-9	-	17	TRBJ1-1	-	CASSPEPTSLVNTEAFF	TGTGCCAGCAGCCCGGAGCCGACAAGTTTGGTGAACACTGAAGCTTTCTTT
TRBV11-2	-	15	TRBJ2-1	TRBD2	CASRSRGSSYNEQFF	TGTGCCAGCAGGTCCCGCGGGAGCTCCTACAATGAGCAGTTCTTC
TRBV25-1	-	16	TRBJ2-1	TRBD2	CASSGPEREGRNEQFF	TGTGCCAGCAGTGGGCCTGAGAGGGAGGGCCGTAATGAGCAGTTCTTC
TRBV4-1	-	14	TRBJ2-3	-	CASSQTGSGDTQYF	TGCGCCAGCAGCCAAACAGGGAGCGGAGATACGCAGTATTTT
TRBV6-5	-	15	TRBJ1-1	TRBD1	CASSNGTGGPTEAFF	TGTGCCAGCAGCAATGGGACAGGGGGTCCCACTGAAGCTTTCTTT
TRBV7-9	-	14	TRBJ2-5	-	CASSLDVVKETQYF	TGTGCCAGCAGCTTAGACGTCGTAAAAGAGACCCAGTACTTC
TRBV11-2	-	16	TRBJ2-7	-	CASSPRLGGTVYEQYF	TGTGCCAGCAGCCCCCGTCTCGGGGGGACAGTCTACGAGCAGTACTTC
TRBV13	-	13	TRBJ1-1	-	CASSPRMNTEAFF	TGTGCCAGCAGCCCTAGAATGAACACTGAAGCTTTCTTT
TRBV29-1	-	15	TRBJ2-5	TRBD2	CSVATSGSEYKTQYF	TGCAGCGTTGCAACTAGCGGGAGTGAGTATAAGACCCAGTACTTC
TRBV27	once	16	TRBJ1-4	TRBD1	CASSPQPRDSNEKLFF	TGTGCCAGCAGTCCACAACCCCGGGACAGTAATGAAAAACTGTTTTTT
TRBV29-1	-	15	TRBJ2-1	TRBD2	CSVWGGTETYNEQFF	TGCAGCGTTTGGGGGGGGACGGAGACCTACAATGAGCAGTTCTTC
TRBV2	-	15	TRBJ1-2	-	CASSPPGAFSYGYTF	TGTGCCAGCAGTCCCCCAGGGGCCTTCTCCTATGGCTACACCTTC
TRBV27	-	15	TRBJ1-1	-	CASSLDWTANTEAFF	TGTGCCAGCAGTTTGGACTGGACAGCGAACACTGAAGCTTTCTTT
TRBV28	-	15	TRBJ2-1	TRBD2	CASSPQLAEDNEQFF	TGTGCCAGCAGTCCCCAACTAGCGGAAGACAATGAGCAGTTCTTC